This paragraph reports one T cell receptor (beta chain). Its target is not known. One end of the junction fails to match germline, which may point to a read error. The same CDR3 also results from other DNA sequences found in this sample. The sample is drawn from a study of OX40 agonist ivuxolimab in advanced cancers. Study as a whole: Two patients with cutaneous melanoma and one with hepatocellular carcinoma, three in total, showed partial responses. Study-wide points: Expanded clones were, on average, more numerous in CD8+ T cells than in CD4+.

Germline loops: CDR1 LGHNA, CDR2 YSLEER. This CDR3 has 14 amino acids. Blood sampling took place at baseline, cycle 4 day 1, and cycle 7 day 1. Some clones are missing from TCRdb's copy, which holds only in-frame ones; the method was immunoSEQ multiplex PCR. Of about 70,000 clones in the sample, 85% to 95% are singletons; the top ten hold roughly 4.9%. The rearrangement links TRBV4-3 to TRBJ2-2, with TRBD2 as a possible D gene (5 bases). The source material was CD4+ or CD8+ T cells sorted from blood, sampled in a trial of the OX40 agonist ivuxolimab. This receptor was obtained from an adult with an advanced solid tumor such as melanoma, head and neck, liver or kidney cancer. The CDR3 spells CASSQVGNTGELFF. Here the CDR3 DNA reads TGCGCCAGCAGCCAAGTGGGGAACACCGGGGAACTGTTTTTT.